This T cell receptor (beta chain) comes out of a study of cytomegalovirus exposure and HLA in healthy donors. Germline values: CDR1 MNHNS, CDR2 SASEGT. The CDR3 is made up of 13 amino acids. Trimming stripped 5 bases from V and 6 bases from J, with 10 bases between. The study, taken as a whole, reports: A link between a missense DCLRE1C variant and TCR beta V- and J-gene trimming emerged from a later analysis. Reportedly, diagnosis of cytomegalovirus status by the classifier showed high specificity and sensitivity. Highly shared variants forming one cluster were likely a sequencing artifact. Upon later analysis, TCR association rates were observed to vary by HLA locus, being highest for DRB1 and lowest for HLA-C.

PCR involved 60 Vbeta and 13 Jbeta primers. Using immunoSEQ multiplex PCR, the repertoire was profiled, and TCRdb retains in-frame clones only, with some absent. Of tens of thousands of clones in the sample, around 82% were seen once. Points on this clone: Its antigen is undetermined.

The source of this sequence is a male donor in good health and CMV-seronegative. This chain links TRBV6-1 with TRBJ2-2, with a tentative D call TRBD1 (5 bases). The sequenced material came from PBMCs. The DNA of the CDR3 is TGTGCCAGCAGTCTCAGGGATGCCGGGGAGCTGTTTTTT. Its protein product is CASSLRDAGELFF.